This T cell receptor beta chain was captured by sequencing in a study of CD8 T cells in Susac syndrome. About 0.5 to 1 ug RNA was reverse transcribed with random hexamers. Multiplex immunoSEQ PCR targeted 54 Vbeta and 13 Jbeta TCR beta segments. From the immunoSEQ multiplex PCR reads, TCRdb called clonotypes with MiXCR, one entry per CDR3 protein. The table shows approximately 150,000 distinct CDR3 sequences, with approximately 95% occurring only once. Peripheral blood CD8+ and CD4+ T cells were profiled by TCR beta sequencing. The patients serving as multiple sclerosis controls were treatment-naive. They had stable or active relapsing-remitting disease and fulfilled revised McDonald criteria. FACS enriched CD8+ TEMRA cells, while bulk CD8+ and CD4+ were negatively isolated. The sequencing sample was made of CD4+ T cells from PBMCs. The TCR comes from a human donor with multiple sclerosis.

This chain's CDR3 is CASISDINEQFF. Here the CDR3 DNA reads TGTGCCAGCATTTCGGACATAAATGAGCAGTTCTTC. The gene calls are TRBV12-3 or TRBV12-4 and TRBJ2-1, with D possibly matching TRBD1 (5 bases). V lost 7 bases to trimming and J lost 7 bases, with 11 bases between them. The CDR3 totals 12 residues.